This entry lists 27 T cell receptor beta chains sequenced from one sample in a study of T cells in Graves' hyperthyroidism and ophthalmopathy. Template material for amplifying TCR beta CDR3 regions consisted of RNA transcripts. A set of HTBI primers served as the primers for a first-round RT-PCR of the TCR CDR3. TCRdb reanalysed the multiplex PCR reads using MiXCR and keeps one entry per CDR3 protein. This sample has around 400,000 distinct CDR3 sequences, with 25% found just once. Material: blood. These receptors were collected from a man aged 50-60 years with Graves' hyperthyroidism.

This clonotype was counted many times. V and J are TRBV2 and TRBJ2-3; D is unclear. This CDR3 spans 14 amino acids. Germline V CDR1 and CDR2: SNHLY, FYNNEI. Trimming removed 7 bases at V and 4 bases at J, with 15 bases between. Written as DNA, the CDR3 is TGTGCCAGCATCACCACGGTGGGATCAGATACGCAGTATTTT. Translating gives CASITTVGSDTQYF.

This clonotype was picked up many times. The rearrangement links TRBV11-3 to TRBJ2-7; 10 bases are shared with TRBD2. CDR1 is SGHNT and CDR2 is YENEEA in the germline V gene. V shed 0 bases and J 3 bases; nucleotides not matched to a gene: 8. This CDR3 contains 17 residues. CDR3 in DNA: TGTGCCAGCAGCTTAGATCAGGAACTAGCGGGGAGCTACGAGCAGTACTTC. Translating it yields CASSLDQELAGSYEQYF.

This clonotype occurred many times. The CDR3 spells CASSLAGEWNEQYF. For the CDR3, the DNA is TGTGCCAGCAGCTTAGCGGGAGAGTGGAACGAGCAGTACTTC. The chain is built from TRBV7-9 and TRBJ2-7, with D possibly being TRBD2 (5 bases). Per the germline V gene, CDR1 is SEHNR and CDR2 is FQNEAQ (reference sequence). CDR3 length: 14 residues. With 0 bases removed from V and 5 bases from J, the gap between germline ends came to 11 bases. The whole variable domain, filled in from reference TRBV7-9 and TRBJ2-7, reads DTGVSQNPRHKITKRGQNVTFRCDPISEHNRLYWYRQTLGQGPEFLTYFQNEAQLEKSRLLSDRFSAERPKGSFSTLEIQRTEQGDSAMYLCASSLAGEWNEQYFGPGTRLTVT.

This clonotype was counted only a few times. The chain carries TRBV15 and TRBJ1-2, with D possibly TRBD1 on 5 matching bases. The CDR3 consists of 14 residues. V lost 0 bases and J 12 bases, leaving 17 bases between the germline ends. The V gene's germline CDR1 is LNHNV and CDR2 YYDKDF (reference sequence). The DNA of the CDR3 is TGTGCCACCAGCAGAGATGGGGGGACCGCCGTCCACACCTTC. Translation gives CATSRDGGTAVHTF.

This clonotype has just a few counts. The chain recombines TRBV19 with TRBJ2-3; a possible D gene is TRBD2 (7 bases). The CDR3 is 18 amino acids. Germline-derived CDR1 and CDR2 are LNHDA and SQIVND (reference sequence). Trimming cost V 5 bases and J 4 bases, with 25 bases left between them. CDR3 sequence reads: CASSLLPRGGGRSDTQYF. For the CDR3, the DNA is TGTGCCAGTAGTCTACTCCCGAGGGGGGGCGGGAGATCAGATACGCAGTATTTT.

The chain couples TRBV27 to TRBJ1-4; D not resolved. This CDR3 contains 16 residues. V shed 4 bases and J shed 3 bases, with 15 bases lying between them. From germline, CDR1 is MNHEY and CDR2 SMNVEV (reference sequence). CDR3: CASSSGSIPANEKLFF. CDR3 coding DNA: TGTGCCAGCAGTTCTGGGTCGATACCGGCTAATGAAAAACTGTTTTTT.

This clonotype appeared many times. The CDR3 spells CASRDDQETQYF. As DNA, the CDR3 is TGTGCCAGCCGGGACGATCAAGAGACCCAGTACTTC. The chain carries TRBV2 and TRBJ2-5, with D perhaps assigned TRBD1 or TRBD2 (5 bases each). There are 12 residues in the CDR3. Germline V gives CDR1 SNHLY, CDR2 FYNNEI. Trimming left V 8 bases short and J 2 bases short, with 9 bases between.

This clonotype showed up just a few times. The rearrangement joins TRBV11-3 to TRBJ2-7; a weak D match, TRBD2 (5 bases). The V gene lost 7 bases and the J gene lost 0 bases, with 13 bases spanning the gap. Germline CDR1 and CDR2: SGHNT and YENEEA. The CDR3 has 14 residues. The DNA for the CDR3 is TGTGCCAGCACCCCGGGGAGCGTCTCCTACGAGCAGTACTTC. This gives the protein CASTPGSVSYEQYF.

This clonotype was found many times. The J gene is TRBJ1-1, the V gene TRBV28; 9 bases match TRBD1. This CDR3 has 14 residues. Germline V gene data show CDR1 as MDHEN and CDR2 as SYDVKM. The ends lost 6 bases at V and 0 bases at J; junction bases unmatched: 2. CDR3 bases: TGTGCCAGCAGCACAGGGGGCTTGAACACTGAAGCTTTCTTT. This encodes CASSTGGLNTEAFF.

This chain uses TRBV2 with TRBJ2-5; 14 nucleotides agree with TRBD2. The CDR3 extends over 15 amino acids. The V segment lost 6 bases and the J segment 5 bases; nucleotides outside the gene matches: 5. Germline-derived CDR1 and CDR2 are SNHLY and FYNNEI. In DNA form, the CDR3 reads TGTGCCAGCAGGGTGGGACTAGCGGGAGCTGAGACCCAGTACTTC. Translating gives CASRVGLAGAETQYF.

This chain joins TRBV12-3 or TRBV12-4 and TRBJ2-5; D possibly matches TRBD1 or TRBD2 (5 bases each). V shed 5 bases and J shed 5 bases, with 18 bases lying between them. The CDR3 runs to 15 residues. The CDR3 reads CASSPTGPNGETQYF. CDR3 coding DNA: TGTGCCAGCAGTCCAACGGGACCCAATGGGGAGACCCAGTACTTC.

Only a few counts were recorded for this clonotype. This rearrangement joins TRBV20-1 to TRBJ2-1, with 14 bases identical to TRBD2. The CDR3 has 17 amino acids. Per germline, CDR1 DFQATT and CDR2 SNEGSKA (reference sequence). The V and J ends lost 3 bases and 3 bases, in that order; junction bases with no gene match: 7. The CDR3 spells CSASETSGRALYNEQFF. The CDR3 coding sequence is TGCAGTGCTAGTGAGACTAGCGGGAGGGCCCTCTACAATGAGCAGTTCTTC.

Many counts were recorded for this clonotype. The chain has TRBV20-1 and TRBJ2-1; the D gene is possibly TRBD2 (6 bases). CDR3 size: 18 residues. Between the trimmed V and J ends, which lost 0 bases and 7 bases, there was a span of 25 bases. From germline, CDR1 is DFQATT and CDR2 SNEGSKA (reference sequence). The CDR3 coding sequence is TGCAGTGCTAGAGATCTCAGTCGCTTGAGCGGGCTGGGTAATGAGCAGTTCTTC. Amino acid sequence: CSARDLSRLSGLGNEQFF.

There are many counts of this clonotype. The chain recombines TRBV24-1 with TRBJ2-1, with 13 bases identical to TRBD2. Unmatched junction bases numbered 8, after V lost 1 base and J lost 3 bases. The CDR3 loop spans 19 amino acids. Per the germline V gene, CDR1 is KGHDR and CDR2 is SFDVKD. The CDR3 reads CATSDFTPRTSGSYNEQFF. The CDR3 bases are TGTGCCACCAGTGATTTTACCCCCCGGACTAGCGGGAGCTACAATGAGCAGTTCTTC.

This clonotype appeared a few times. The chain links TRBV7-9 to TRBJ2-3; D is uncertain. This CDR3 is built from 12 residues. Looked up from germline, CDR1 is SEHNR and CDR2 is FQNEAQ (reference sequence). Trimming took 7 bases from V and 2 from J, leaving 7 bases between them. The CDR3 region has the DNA TGTGCCAGCATCGTTACCACAGATACGCAGTATTTT. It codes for CASIVTTDTQYF.

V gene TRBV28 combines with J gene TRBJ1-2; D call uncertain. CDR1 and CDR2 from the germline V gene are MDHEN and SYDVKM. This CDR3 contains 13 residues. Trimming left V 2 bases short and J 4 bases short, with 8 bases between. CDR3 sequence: CASSLTRTYGYTF. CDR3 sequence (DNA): TGTGCCAGCAGTTTAACCAGGACCTATGGCTACACCTTC.

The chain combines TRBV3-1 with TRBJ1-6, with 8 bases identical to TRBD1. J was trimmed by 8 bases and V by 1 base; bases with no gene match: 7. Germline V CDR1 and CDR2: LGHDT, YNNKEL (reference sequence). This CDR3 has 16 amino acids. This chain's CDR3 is CASSQGWTGSHSPLHF. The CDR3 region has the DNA TGTGCCAGCAGCCAAGGTTGGACAGGGTCTCATTCACCCCTCCACTTT.

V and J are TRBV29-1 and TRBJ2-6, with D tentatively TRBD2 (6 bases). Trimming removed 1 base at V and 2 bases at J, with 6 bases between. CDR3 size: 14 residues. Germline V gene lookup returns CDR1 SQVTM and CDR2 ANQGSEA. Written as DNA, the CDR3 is TGCAGCGTTGAAGCGGGGGCTGGGGCCAACGTCCTGACTTTC. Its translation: CSVEAGAGANVLTF.

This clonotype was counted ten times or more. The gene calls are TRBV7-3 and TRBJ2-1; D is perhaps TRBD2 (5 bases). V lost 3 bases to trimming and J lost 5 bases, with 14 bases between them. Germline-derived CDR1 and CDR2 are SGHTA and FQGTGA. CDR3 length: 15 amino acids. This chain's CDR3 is CASSFGGWGNNEQFF. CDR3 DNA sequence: TGTGCCAGCAGCTTTGGCGGGTGGGGAAACAATGAGCAGTTCTTC.

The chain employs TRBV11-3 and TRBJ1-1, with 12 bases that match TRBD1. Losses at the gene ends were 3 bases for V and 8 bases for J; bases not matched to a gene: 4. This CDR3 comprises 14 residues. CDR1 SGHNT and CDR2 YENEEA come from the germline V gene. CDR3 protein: CASSFPGQGAEAFF. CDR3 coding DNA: TGTGCCAGCAGCTTTCCGGGACAGGGGGCAGAAGCTTTCTTT.

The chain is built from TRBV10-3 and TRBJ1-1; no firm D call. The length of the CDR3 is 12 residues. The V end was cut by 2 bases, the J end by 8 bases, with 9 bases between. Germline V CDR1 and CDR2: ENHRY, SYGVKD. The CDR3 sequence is CAISEKIGEAFF. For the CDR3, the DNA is TGTGCCATCAGTGAGAAGATAGGGGAAGCTTTCTTT.

The CDR3 DNA reads as TGTGCCAGCGGGACATTAAGCTCTGGGGCCAACGTCCTGACTTTC. This codes for CASGTLSSGANVLTF. V and J are TRBV27 and TRBJ2-6, with D possibly being TRBD1 (6 bases). V dropped 8 bases and J dropped 0 bases, with 11 bases sitting between them. Germline V gene data show CDR1 as MNHEY and CDR2 as SMNVEV (reference sequence). This CDR3 spans 15 amino acids.

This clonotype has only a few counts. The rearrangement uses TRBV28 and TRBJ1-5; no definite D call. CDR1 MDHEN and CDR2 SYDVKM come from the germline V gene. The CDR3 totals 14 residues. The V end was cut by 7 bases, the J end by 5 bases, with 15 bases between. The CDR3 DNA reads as TGTGCCAGCAACTTCCAGAGAATTTATCAGCCCCAGCATTTT. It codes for CASNFQRIYQPQHF.

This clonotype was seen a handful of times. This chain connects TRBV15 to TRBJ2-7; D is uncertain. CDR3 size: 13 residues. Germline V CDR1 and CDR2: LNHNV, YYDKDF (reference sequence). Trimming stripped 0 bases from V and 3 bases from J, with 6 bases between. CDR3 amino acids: CATSREQYYEQYF. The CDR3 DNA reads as TGTGCCACCAGCAGAGAACAGTACTACGAGCAGTACTTC.

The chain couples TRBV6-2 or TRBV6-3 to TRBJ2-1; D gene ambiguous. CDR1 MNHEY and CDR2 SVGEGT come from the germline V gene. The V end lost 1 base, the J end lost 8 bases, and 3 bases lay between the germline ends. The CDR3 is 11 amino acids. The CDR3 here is CASSYWDEQFF. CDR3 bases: TGTGCCAGCAGTTACTGGGATGAGCAGTTCTTC.

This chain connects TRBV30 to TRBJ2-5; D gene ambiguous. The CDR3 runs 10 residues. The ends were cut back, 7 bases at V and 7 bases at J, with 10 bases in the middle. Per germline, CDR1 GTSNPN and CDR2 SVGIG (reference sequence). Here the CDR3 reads CASEWGTQYF. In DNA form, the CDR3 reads TGTGCCTCTGAATGGGGGACCCAGTACTTC.

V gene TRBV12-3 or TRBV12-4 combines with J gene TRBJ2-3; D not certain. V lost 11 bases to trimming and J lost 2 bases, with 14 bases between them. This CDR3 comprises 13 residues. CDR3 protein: CAVGPSDTDTQYF. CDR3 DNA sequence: TGTGCCGTCGGTCCCTCGGACACAGATACGCAGTATTTT.